This T cell receptor beta chain was captured in a study of blood T cell repertoires in COVID-19. Original methodology: Scientists estimated how many nucleated cells there were by amplifying reference gene primers. The repertoire was sequenced with immunoSEQ multiplex PCR; TCRdb's copy has only in-frame clones and lacks some. Clone size and V and J calls were adopted from that table, with D and trimming inferred from the DNA. The sample carries roughly 400,000 clones, approximately 89% recorded once. Seattle participants joined during active infection and were tracked over time. The sequence was obtained from a woman in her sixties or seventies with COVID-19, enrolled during active disease. Sequencing used peripheral blood.

CDR3 DNA sequence: TGCGCCAGCAGCCAAGGGATACAGAAAATGAACACTGAAGCTTTCTTT. Amino acids: CASSQGIQKMNTEAFF. J is TRBJ1-1 and V is TRBV4-1, with D uncertain. The CDR3 is 16 residues long. Germline V gene sequence: CDR1 MGHRA, CDR2 YSYEKL. V was shortened by 1 base and J by 0 bases, with 12 bases between the two germline ends.